Listed here are 25 T cell receptor beta chains from one sample, sequenced in a study of shared clonotypes between healthy human individuals. Sequencing was performed with immunoSEQ multiplex PCR; in TCRdb, only in-frame clones are kept and a portion is missing. In the table there are about 480,000 clones, about 75% of which are singletons. The sample consisted of PBMCs. All receptors come from a woman between 40 and 55 years old in good health. Some clones in this sample may be carry-over from other donors' samples.

As to this clone: Different DNA sequences within this sample yield the same CDR3. J is TRBJ1-1 and V is TRBV27; TRBD1 agrees at 8 bases. Germline V lookup: CDR1 MNHEY, CDR2 SMNVEV (reference sequence). After removal of 6 bases from V and 1 base from J, the junction contained 10 bases not matched to a gene. This CDR3 contains 16 residues. This chain's CDR3 is CASRRITGGRNTEAFF. The CDR3 bases are TGTGCCAGCAGACGAATTACAGGGGGACGGAACACTGAAGCTTTCTTT.

The V and J genes are TRBV18 and TRBJ2-2, with a weak D call TRBD1 (7 bases). CDR3 length: 15 residues. Trimming removed 6 bases from V and 0 bases from J, with 11 bases in between. The germline gives CDR1 KGHSH, CDR2 LQKENI. The CDR3 sequence is CASSGGTANTGELFF. The CDR3, as DNA: TGTGCCAGCTCGGGCGGGACAGCGAACACCGGGGAGCTGTTTTTT. Combining the CDR3 with reference TRBV18 and TRBJ2-2 gives the whole variable domain NAGVMQNPRHLVRRRGQEARLRCSPMKGHSHVYWYRQLPEEGLKFMVYLQKENIIDESGMPKERFSAEFPKEGPSILRIQQVVRGDSAAYFCASSGGTANTGELFFGEGSRLTVL.

The chain links TRBV19 to TRBJ2-1; the match to TRBD2 covers 11 bases. Germline-derived CDR1 and CDR2 are LNHDA and SQIVND (reference sequence). CDR3 length: 16 amino acids. J was trimmed by 1 base and V by 1 base; bases with no gene match: 0. The CDR3 DNA sequence: TGTGCCAGTAGTATAGGACTAGCGGGGTCCTACAATGAGCAGTTCTTC. This codes for CASSIGLAGSYNEQFF.

There are many counts of this clone. The DNA for the CDR3 is TGTGCCTGGAGCCCCCTGGGGGGTTCTGGAAACACCATATATTTT. Protein: CAWSPLGGSGNTIYF. This chain links TRBV30 with TRBJ1-3; D is possibly TRBD1 (5 bases). V dropped 3 bases and J dropped 1 base, with 13 bases sitting between them. Germline CDR1 GTSNPN, CDR2 SVGIG (reference sequence). The CDR3 runs 15 residues.

This chain links TRBV27 with TRBJ2-2, with TRBD2 as a possible D gene (5 bases). The CDR3 consists of 14 residues. CDR1 is MNHEY, CDR2 SMNVEV, per germline (reference sequence). V was pared by 4 bases and J by 6 bases, with 12 bases between. The CDR3 is CASSSELVSGELFF. The CDR3 DNA follows: TGTGCCAGCAGTTCAGAACTAGTTTCCGGGGAGCTGTTTTTT.

This chain joins TRBV5-1 and TRBJ2-7, with D maybe TRBD1 (7 bases). With 4 bases removed from V and 2 bases from J, the gap between germline ends came to 22 bases. This CDR3 region has 17 residues. The germline V gene has CDR1 SGHRS and CDR2 YFSETQ. Here the CDR3 DNA reads TGCGCCAGCAGCCGCGCAGAAACCAGGGGGGACCCCTACGAGCAGTACTTC. It translates to CASSRAETRGDPYEQYF. The variable domain in full, with the rest retrieved from reference TRBV5-1 and TRBJ2-7, is KAGVTQTPRYLIKTRGQQVTLSCSPISGHRSVSWYQQTPGQGLQFLFEYFSETQRNKGNFPGRFSGRQFSNSRSEMNVSTLELGDSALYLCASSRAETRGDPYEQYFGPGTRLTVT.

The chain joins TRBV5-6 to TRBJ1-5; D is unresolved. V lost 1 base and J lost 0, with 2 bases in between. Germline V CDR1 and CDR2: SGHDT, YYEEEE. The CDR3 extends over 13 amino acids. The DNA of the CDR3 is TGTGCCAGCAGCTTGAATAGCAATCAGCCCCAGCATTTT. Translating it yields CASSLNSNQPQHF.

The chain employs TRBV5-1 and TRBJ2-7; TRBD2 matches at 11 bases. The CDR3 consists of 18 residues. The germline gives CDR1 SGHRS, CDR2 YFSETQ. The ends lost 3 bases at V and 0 bases at J; junction bases unmatched: 11. The CDR3 here is CASSSLTLTSGSSYEQYF. CDR3 sequence (DNA): TGCGCCAGCAGCTCCCTCACCCTAACTAGCGGGAGCTCCTACGAGCAGTACTTC.

This clone turned up a few times. The chain carries TRBV28 and TRBJ1-2; a weak D match, TRBD1 (5 bases). The CDR3 has 13 residues. Deletions cut 7 bases from V and 7 bases from J, with 16 bases between. The germline V gene encodes CDR1 MDHEN and CDR2 SYDVKM. CDR3 residues: CASTLGGTGGYTF. The CDR3 DNA is TGTGCCAGCACCCTCGGGGGTACTGGTGGCTACACCTTC.

V and J are TRBV15 and TRBJ1-2; maybe TRBD1 (6 bases). The CDR3 contains 16 residues. Germline V gene sequence: CDR1 LNHNV, CDR2 YYDKDF (reference sequence). V lost 1 base to trimming and J lost 2 bases, with 14 bases between them. This chain's CDR3 is CATSRAGGPRNYGYTF. As DNA, the CDR3 is TGTGCCACCAGCAGAGCCGGGGGGCCGAGAAACTATGGCTACACCTTC.

CDR3 DNA: TGTGCCAGCAGTTTGTTTGGCGAGCAGTACTTC. Amino acid sequence: CASSLFGEQYF. The rearrangement joins TRBV28 to TRBJ2-7; D remains ambiguous. This CDR3 spans 11 amino acids. The V end lost 3 bases, the J end lost 6 bases, and 6 bases lay between the germline ends. Germline V gives CDR1 MDHEN, CDR2 SYDVKM.

This clone appeared a single time. The V and J genes are TRBV2 and TRBJ2-1; D is perhaps TRBD2 (5 bases). Trimming left V 2 bases short and J 1 base short, with 12 bases between. Looked up from germline, CDR1 is SNHLY and CDR2 is FYNNEI. The CDR3 spans 16 residues. For the CDR3, the DNA is TGTGCCAGCAGTGAAAATGTACTAGTTTCCTACAATGAGCAGTTCTTC. Its protein is CASSENVLVSYNEQFF.

The chain is built from TRBV5-1 and TRBJ2-1; TRBD2 matches 10 bases. Germline trimming cut 4 bases from V and 8 bases from J; bases unmatched to any gene: 12. The CDR3 loop spans 16 amino acids. Germline CDR1 reads SGHRS; CDR2 reads YFSETQ. CDR3 sequence (DNA): TGCGCCAGCAGCCCCCCCCTAGCGGGAGAGGGTGATGAGCAGTTCTTC. Translating it yields CASSPPLAGEGDEQFF.

This chain connects TRBV7-9 to TRBJ2-1, with 7 bases aligning to TRBD1. CDR1 SEHNR and CDR2 FQNEAQ come from the germline V gene (reference sequence). CDR3 length equals 14 residues. V dropped 5 bases and J dropped 4; count of bases not matched to a gene: 5. The CDR3, as DNA: TGTGCCAGCAGCACTCGGGACAGATACAATGAGCAGTTCTTC. It codes for CASSTRDRYNEQFF.

This rearrangement joins TRBV5-1 to TRBJ1-1; the D is unclear. The CDR3 length is 13 residues. The ends were cut back, 5 bases at V and 4 bases at J, with 12 bases in the middle. CDR1 and CDR2 from the germline V gene are SGHRS and YFSETQ. This chain's CDR3 is CASSFDGPTEAFF. The CDR3 DNA is TGCGCCAGCAGTTTCGACGGGCCCACTGAAGCTTTCTTT.

This clone turned up a few times. The V call is TRBV27, the J call TRBJ2-2; TRBD2 aligns across 10 bases. Germline assignment: CDR1 MNHEY and CDR2 SMNVEV (reference sequence). The J segment lost 6 bases and the V segment lost 3 bases, leaving 4 bases of the junction unmatched. The CDR3 spans 15 residues. CDR3 bases: TGTGCCAGCAGTTTTACTAGCGGGATTGCCGGGGAGCTGTTTTTT. Translating gives CASSFTSGIAGELFF.

By share of the sample, this clone is medium-sized. CDR3 sequence: CASTPTVEQFF. DNA for the CDR3: TGTGCCAGCACCCCGACGGTTGAGCAGTTCTTC. V and J are TRBV2 and TRBJ2-1; D not certain. Trimming shortened V by 7 bases and J by 9 bases, and 10 bases separated the two germline ends. Germline V lookup: CDR1 SNHLY, CDR2 FYNNEI. The CDR3 totals 11 residues.

This clone was recorded once. The genes are TRBV27 and TRBJ1-5; D gene ambiguous. The V gene lost 3 bases and the J gene lost 5 bases, with 11 bases spanning the gap. Per germline, CDR1 MNHEY and CDR2 SMNVEV (reference sequence). This CDR3 comprises 14 residues. CDR3 loop: CASSLSGDDQPQHF. The CDR3 DNA reads as TGTGCCAGCAGTTTGTCAGGTGACGATCAGCCCCAGCATTTT.

The rearrangement links TRBV9 to TRBJ1-1; D is uncertain. Trimming stripped 0 bases from V and 0 bases from J, with 15 bases between. The CDR3 sequence is 17 residues long. Germline-derived CDR1 and CDR2 are SGDLS and YYNGEE. In DNA, the CDR3 is TGTGCCAGCAGCGTAGGCGCTCAAGTGAATATGAACACTGAAGCTTTCTTT. As protein: CASSVGAQVNMNTEAFF.

Only a few counts were recorded for this clone. The J gene is TRBJ1-1, the V gene TRBV29-1, with D possibly being TRBD1 (6 bases). The V and J ends lost 0 bases and 3 bases respectively, with 11 bases between them. The CDR3 contains 14 residues. CDR1 SQVTM and CDR2 ANQGSEA come from the germline V gene. The CDR3 DNA sequence: TGCAGCGTTGAAGAACTAGGGGGGGACACTGAAGCTTTCTTT. Its translation is CSVEELGGDTEAFF.

This clone was picked up a small number of times. This sample also contains other DNA sequences that code for the same CDR3. The gene calls are TRBV30 and TRBJ2-3, with TRBD2 matching over 9 bases. CDR1 and CDR2 (germline): GTSNPN, SVGIG (reference sequence). V shed 4 bases and J 2 bases; nucleotides not matched to a gene: 1. The CDR3 covers 13 residues. DNA for the CDR3: TGTGCCTGGACTAGCGGGAACACAGATACGCAGTATTTT. Protein: CAWTSGNTDTQYF.

The rearrangement uses TRBV11-2 and TRBJ2-7, with unresolved D. V lost 2 bases to trimming and J lost 1 base, with 15 bases between them. Germline V gives CDR1 SGHAT, CDR2 FQNNGV. The CDR3 has 16 amino acids. The CDR3 reads CASSLFTRTLSYEQYF. The CDR3 DNA follows: TGTGCCAGCAGCTTATTTACCAGGACCCTTTCCTACGAGCAGTACTTC.

The rearrangement joins TRBV7-9 to TRBJ2-7, with 11 bases that match TRBD2. The CDR3 extends over 14 amino acids. Trimming at V came to 0 bases and at J to 7 bases, leaving 2 bases not matched to a gene. Germline assignment: CDR1 SEHNR and CDR2 FQNEAQ (reference sequence). The CDR3 protein is CASSLALAGGEQYF. For the CDR3, the DNA is TGTGCCAGCAGCTTAGCCCTAGCGGGAGGTGAGCAGTACTTC.

The chain combines TRBV7-8 with TRBJ1-6; unclear D gene. Germline values: CDR1 SGHVS, CDR2 FQNEAQ. The CDR3 extends over 14 amino acids. V was clipped by 0 bases and J by 7 bases, with 7 bases between them. CDR3 loop: CASSLASGNSPLHF. As DNA, the CDR3 is TGTGCCAGCAGCTTAGCGTCCGGGAATTCACCCCTCCACTTT.

The chain employs TRBV30 and TRBJ2-2; D remains unclear. The V end lost 5 bases, the J end lost 8 bases, and 6 bases lay between the germline ends. This CDR3 comprises 10 residues. CDR1 GTSNPN and CDR2 SVGIG come from the germline V gene (reference sequence). CDR3 in DNA: TGTGCCTGGGCAAAGGGGGAGCTGTTTTTT. It yields the protein CAWAKGELFF.